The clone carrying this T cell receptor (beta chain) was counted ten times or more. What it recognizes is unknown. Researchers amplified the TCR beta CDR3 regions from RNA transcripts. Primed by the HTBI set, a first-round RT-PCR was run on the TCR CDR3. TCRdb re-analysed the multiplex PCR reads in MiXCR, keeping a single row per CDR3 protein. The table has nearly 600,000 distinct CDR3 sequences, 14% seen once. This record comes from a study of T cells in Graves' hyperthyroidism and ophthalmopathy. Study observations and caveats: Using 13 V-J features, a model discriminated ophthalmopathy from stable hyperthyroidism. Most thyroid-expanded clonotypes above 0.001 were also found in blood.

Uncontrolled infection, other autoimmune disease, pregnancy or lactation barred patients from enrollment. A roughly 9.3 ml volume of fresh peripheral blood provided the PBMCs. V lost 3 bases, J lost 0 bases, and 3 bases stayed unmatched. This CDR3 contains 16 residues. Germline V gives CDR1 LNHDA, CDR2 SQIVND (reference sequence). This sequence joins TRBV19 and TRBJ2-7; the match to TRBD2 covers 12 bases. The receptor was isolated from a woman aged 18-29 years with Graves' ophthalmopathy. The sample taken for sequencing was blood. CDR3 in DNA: TGTGCCAGTAGTATCCCGACTAGCGGGAGCTCCTACGAGCAGTACTTC. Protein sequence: CASSIPTSGSSYEQYF.